These 21 T cell receptor beta chains came from one sample sequenced in a study of T-cell memory formation after mild COVID-19. TCRdb fed the 5' RACE reads into MiXCR, producing one record per CDR3 protein. This table holds about 270,000 distinct CDR3 sequences, around 15% found once. Sequenced input: PBMCs or a T cell subset sorted from them (not recorded which). All receptors come from a man in his late teens or twenties who had mild COVID-19 (a few samples of this study predate the infection). Cell type and time point are not known.

This rearrangement joins TRBV7-3 to TRBJ1-1; 8 nucleotides line up with TRBD1. Germline values: CDR1 SGHTA, CDR2 FQGTGA. The CDR3 extends over 14 amino acids. The junction had 4 bases not matched to a gene; V was cut back by 4 bases and J by 3 bases. The CDR3 sequence is CASSSTGEDTEAFF. The CDR3 region has the DNA TGTGCCAGCAGCTCGACAGGGGAGGACACTGAAGCTTTCTTT.

This clonotype was observed many times. The V gene is TRBV5-5, the J gene TRBJ1-1; 7 nucleotides agree with TRBD1. The CDR3 consists of 14 residues. CDR1 SGHKS and CDR2 YYEKEE come from the germline V gene (reference sequence). V trimming: 4 bases; J trimming: 2 bases; junction bases outside the gene matches: 5. The DNA of the CDR3 is TGTGCCAGCAGCCGGCGGACAGGAAACACTGAAGCTTTCTTT. It specifies CASSRRTGNTEAFF.

V gene TRBV9 combines with J gene TRBJ1-3; possibly TRBD1 for D (6 bases). Trimming removed 3 bases at V and 2 bases at J, with 12 bases between. The CDR3 sequence is 15 residues long. CDR1 and CDR2 from the germline V gene are SGDLS and YYNGEE. CDR3 protein: CASSDGGGPGNTIYF. The CDR3 DNA is TGTGCCAGCAGCGACGGCGGGGGGCCTGGAAACACCATATATTTT.

The table lists this clonotype with a few counts. The chain is built from TRBV7-9 and TRBJ2-2, with TRBD1 matching over 10 bases. The germline CDR1 and CDR2 sequences are SEHNR and FQNEAQ (reference sequence). This CDR3 is built from 17 residues. With V trimmed by 1 base and J by 4 bases, 6 bases remained unmatched. This chain's CDR3 is CASSLGDRGRSTGELFF. In DNA, the CDR3 is TGTGCCAGCAGCTTAGGTGACAGGGGGCGAAGCACCGGGGAGCTGTTTTTT.

There are a few counts of this clonotype. The chain recombines TRBV7-9 with TRBJ2-7, with D uncertain. Germline V gene sequence: CDR1 SEHNR, CDR2 FQNEAQ (reference sequence). The V and J ends lost 1 base and 7 bases respectively, with 11 bases between them. This CDR3 has 13 amino acids. The CDR3 here is CASSLGTAREQYV. CDR3 nucleotide sequence: TGTGCCAGCAGCTTAGGGACGGCTCGGGAGCAGTACGTC.

This clonotype has only a few counts. The V and J genes are TRBV10-3 and TRBJ2-2; 7 bases agree with TRBD1. The CDR3 is made up of 13 amino acids. Unmatched junction bases numbered 6, after V lost 10 bases and J lost 4 bases. The germline gives CDR1 ENHRY, CDR2 SYGVKD. CDR3 nucleotide sequence: TGTGCCACCCGACAGGGTGGCACCGGGGAGCTGTTTTTT. This sequence encodes CATRQGGTGELFF.

This clonotype was seen a handful of times. CDR3 nucleotides: TGTGCCAGCAGTGGCTATAGCTCTGGGGCCAACGTCCTGACTTTC. Its protein product is CASSGYSSGANVLTF. The chain combines TRBV12-3 or TRBV12-4 with TRBJ2-6, with D unclear. Trimming took 5 bases from V and 0 from J, leaving 8 bases between them. This CDR3 comprises 15 residues.

This clonotype has ten or more counts. V gene TRBV12-3 or TRBV12-4 combines with J gene TRBJ2-1, with D tentatively TRBD2 (6 bases). The CDR3 is made up of 15 amino acids. V shed 8 bases and J shed 3 bases, with 17 bases lying between them. The CDR3 DNA follows: TGTGCCAGCGTCCTCGGTCGGCGGGGCTACAATGAGCAGTTCTTC. Its translation: CASVLGRRGYNEQFF.

This clonotype has a handful of counts. The chain couples TRBV6-5 to TRBJ2-3; D may be TRBD1 or TRBD2 (5 bases each). Germline CDR1 reads MNHEY; CDR2 reads SVGAGI. V was cut by 4 bases and J by 2 bases, with 13 bases left in between. The CDR3 contains 15 residues. The CDR3 sequence: CASSWERGDTDTQYF. Written as DNA, the CDR3 is TGTGCCAGCAGTTGGGAGAGGGGAGACACAGATACGCAGTATTTT.

This clonotype was counted a few times. This chain connects TRBV7-2 to TRBJ2-5; D may match TRBD1 or TRBD2 (6 bases each). CDR1 and CDR2 (germline): SGHTA, FQGNSA. The CDR3 totals 21 residues. V shed 4 bases and J shed 2 bases, with 32 bases lying between them. The CDR3 loop is CASSSPTRGPFPRTGQETQYF. The CDR3 nucleotides read TGTGCCAGCAGCTCCCCAACCCGGGGGCCATTCCCGAGGACGGGGCAAGAGACCCAGTACTTC.

This clonotype was picked up a small number of times. The chain has TRBV5-8 and TRBJ2-1; D is uncertain. The CDR3 loop spans 14 amino acids. Germline values: CDR1 SGHTS, CDR2 YDEGEE. With 4 bases removed from V and 5 bases from J, the gap between germline ends came to 13 bases. CDR3 loop: CASSHGYRNNEQFF. CDR3 sequence (DNA): TGTGCCAGCAGCCACGGGTACAGAAACAATGAGCAGTTCTTC.

V usage is TRBV4-2 and J usage is TRBJ2-6; D is possibly TRBD2 (6 bases). CDR3 length equals 17 residues. Germline values: CDR1 LGHNA, CDR2 YNFKEQ. V lost 0 bases and J lost 0, with 9 bases in between. The CDR3 loop reads CASSQDGGNSGANVLTF. CDR3 bases: TGTGCCAGCAGCCAAGACGGCGGGAACTCTGGGGCCAACGTCCTGACTTTC.

This clonotype was recorded many times. J is TRBJ2-5 and V is TRBV29-1; TRBD1 agrees at 9 bases. Germline lookup yields CDR1 SQVTM and CDR2 ANQGSEA. This CDR3 has 13 residues. With 7 bases clipped from V and 6 bases from J, the junction kept 9 bases outside the gene matches. CDR3 DNA sequence: TGCAGCGCAACACAGGGGGCAGGAAAGACCCAGTACTTC. Its protein is CSATQGAGKTQYF.

This clonotype has more than one count but fewer than ten. The chain links TRBV4-1 to TRBJ1-3; D call uncertain. This CDR3 comprises 13 residues. Germline V CDR1 and CDR2: MGHRA, YSYEKL. V lost 1 base and J 6 bases, leaving 7 bases between the germline ends. The CDR3 sequence is CASSQVGENTIYF. The DNA for the CDR3 is TGCGCCAGCAGCCAAGTAGGTGAAAACACCATATATTTT.

This clonotype was recorded a few times. The chain employs TRBV10-3 and TRBJ2-2; D remains ambiguous. CDR3 length: 16 amino acids. Germline lookup yields CDR1 ENHRY and CDR2 SYGVKD. Trimming left V 8 bases short and J 1 base short, with 17 bases between. The chain's CDR3 is CAIGEVARLNTGELFF. CDR3 DNA sequence: TGTGCCATCGGAGAGGTCGCGAGATTGAACACCGGGGAGCTGTTTTTT.

V is TRBV14 and J is TRBJ2-7; no clear D. Germline assignment: CDR1 SGHDN and CDR2 FVKESK. With 4 bases removed from V and 2 bases from J, the gap between germline ends came to 18 bases. This CDR3 spans 16 amino acids. The CDR3 DNA reads TGTGCCAGCAGCCTCACAACGTACCAACATACCTACGAGCAGTACTTC. Residues: CASSLTTYQHTYEQYF.

In its sample, this clonotype was seen many times. The chain has TRBV4-2 and TRBJ2-5, with D possibly being TRBD2 (6 bases). Germline CDR1 reads LGHNA; CDR2 reads YNFKEQ. Trimming stripped 4 bases from V and 2 bases from J, with 14 bases between. This CDR3 contains 15 residues. The CDR3 DNA follows: TGTGCCAGCAGCCTTAGCGGCGCGTGGCAAGAGACCCAGTACTTC. Translating gives CASSLSGAWQETQYF.

There are a few counts of this clonotype. The chain recombines TRBV27 with TRBJ2-3; D is undetermined. V was pared by 7 bases and J by 6 bases, with 11 bases between. From germline, CDR1 is MNHEY and CDR2 SMNVEV (reference sequence). This CDR3 comprises 12 residues. The CDR3 DNA is TGTGCCAGCACTACTCGTTCGGATACGCAGTATTTT. Its protein is CASTTRSDTQYF.

This clonotype was recorded a few times. V is TRBV29-1 and J is TRBJ2-3; D not certain. The germline gives CDR1 SQVTM, CDR2 ANQGSEA. V lost 4 bases to trimming and J lost 6 bases, with 5 bases between them. This CDR3 region has 10 residues. The DNA of the CDR3 is TGCAGCGTTGGCGACGATACGCAGTATTTT. Protein: CSVGDDTQYF.

The V and J genes are TRBV20-1 and TRBJ2-1; TRBD2 agrees at 14 bases. The germline V gene has CDR1 DFQATT and CDR2 SNEGSKA (reference sequence). The CDR3 consists of 13 residues. V shed 5 bases, J shed 9 bases, and the junction held 3 bases outside the gene matches. The CDR3 is CSAGLAGGSEQFF. DNA for the CDR3: TGCAGTGCTGGACTAGCGGGGGGAAGTGAGCAGTTCTTC.

The chain recombines TRBV9 with TRBJ2-1; a possible D gene is TRBD2 (5 bases). Trimming removed 1 base at V and 5 bases at J, with 13 bases between. The germline V gene has CDR1 SGDLS and CDR2 YYNGEE. The CDR3 runs 15 residues. CDR3 sequence reads: CASSVTRGLHNEQFF. CDR3 sequence (DNA): TGTGCCAGCAGCGTAACCCGCGGGCTACACAATGAGCAGTTCTTC. Combining the CDR3 with reference TRBV9 and TRBJ2-1 gives the whole variable domain DSGVTQTPKHLITATGQRVTLRCSPRSGDLSVYWYQQSLDQGLQFLIQYYNGEERAKGNILERFSAQQFPDLHSELNLSSLELGDSALYFCASSVTRGLHNEQFFGPGTRLTVL.